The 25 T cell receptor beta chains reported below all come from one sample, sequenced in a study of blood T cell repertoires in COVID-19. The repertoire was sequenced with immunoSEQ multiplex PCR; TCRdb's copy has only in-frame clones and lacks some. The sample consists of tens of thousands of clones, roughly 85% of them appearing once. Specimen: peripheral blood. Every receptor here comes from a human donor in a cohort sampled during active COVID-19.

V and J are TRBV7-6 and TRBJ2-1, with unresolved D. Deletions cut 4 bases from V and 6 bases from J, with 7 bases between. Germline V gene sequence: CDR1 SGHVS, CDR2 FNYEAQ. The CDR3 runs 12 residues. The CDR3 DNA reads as TGTGCCAGCAGCTCCATAGCCAATGAGCAGTTCTTC. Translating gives CASSSIANEQFF. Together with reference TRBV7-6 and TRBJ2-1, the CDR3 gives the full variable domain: GAGVSQSPRYKVTKRGQDVALRCDPISGHVSLYWYRQALGQGPEFLTYFNYEAQQDKSGLPNDRFSAERPEGSISTLTIQRTEQRDSAMYRCASSSIANEQFFGPGTRLTVL.

CDR3 sequence (DNA): TGTGCCACCAGTGACCCCTCGACAGCCTACACCGGGGAGCTGTTTTTT. Encoded protein: CATSDPSTAYTGELFF. The chain carries TRBV24-1 and TRBJ2-2; D is perhaps TRBD1 (5 bases). V was trimmed by 4 bases and J by 3 bases, leaving 14 bases between them. The CDR3 sequence is 16 residues long. Germline-derived CDR1 and CDR2 are KGHDR and SFDVKD.

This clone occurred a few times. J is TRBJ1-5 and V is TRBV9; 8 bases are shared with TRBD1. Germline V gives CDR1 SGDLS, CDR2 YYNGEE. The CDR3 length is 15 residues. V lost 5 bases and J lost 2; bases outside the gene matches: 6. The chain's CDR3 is CASSLTGARNQPQHF. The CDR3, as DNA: TGTGCCAGCAGTTTGACAGGGGCCCGCAATCAGCCCCAGCATTTT.

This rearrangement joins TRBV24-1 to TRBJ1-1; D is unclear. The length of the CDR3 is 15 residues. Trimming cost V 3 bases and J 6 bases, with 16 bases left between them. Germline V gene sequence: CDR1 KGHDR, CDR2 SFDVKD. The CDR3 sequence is CATSDPKRSRPEAFF. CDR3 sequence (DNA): TGTGCCACCAGTGATCCCAAACGTTCGCGGCCTGAAGCTTTCTTT.

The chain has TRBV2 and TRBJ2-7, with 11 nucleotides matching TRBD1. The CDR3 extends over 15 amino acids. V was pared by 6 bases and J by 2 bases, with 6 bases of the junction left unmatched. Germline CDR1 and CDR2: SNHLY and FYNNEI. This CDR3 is CASRPGTGGAYEQYF. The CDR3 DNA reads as TGTGCCAGCAGGCCGGGGACAGGGGGGGCCTACGAGCAGTACTTC.

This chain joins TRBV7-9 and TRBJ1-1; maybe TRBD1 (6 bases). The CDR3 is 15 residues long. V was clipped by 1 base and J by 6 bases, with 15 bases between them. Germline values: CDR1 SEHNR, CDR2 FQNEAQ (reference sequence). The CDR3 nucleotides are TGTGCCAGCAGCTTAGATCTAGGGGGTTGGGCTGAAGCTTTCTTT. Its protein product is CASSLDLGGWAEAFF.

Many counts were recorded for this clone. The CDR3 sequence: CASSRGTGATEAFF. The CDR3 bases are TGTGCCAGCAGCCGAGGGACAGGGGCCACTGAAGCTTTCTTT. The chain is built from TRBV3-1 (or the pseudogene TRBV3-2) and TRBJ1-1, with TRBD1 identical over 10 bases. From germline, CDR1 is LGHDT and CDR2 YNNKEL (reference sequence). The CDR3 runs to 14 residues. With V trimmed by 4 bases and J by 4 bases, 3 bases remained unmatched.

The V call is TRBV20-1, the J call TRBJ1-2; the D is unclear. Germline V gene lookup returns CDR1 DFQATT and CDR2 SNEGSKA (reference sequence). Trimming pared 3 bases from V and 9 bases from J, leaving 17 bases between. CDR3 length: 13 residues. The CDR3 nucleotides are TGCAGTGCTAGTATGGGGAGTTCAAATAGCTACACCTTC. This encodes CSASMGSSNSYTF.

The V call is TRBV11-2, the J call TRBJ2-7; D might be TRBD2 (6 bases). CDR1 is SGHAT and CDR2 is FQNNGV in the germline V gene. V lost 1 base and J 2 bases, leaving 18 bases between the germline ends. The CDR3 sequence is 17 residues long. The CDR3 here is CASSLGSTPGLTYEQYF. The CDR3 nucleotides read TGTGCCAGCAGCTTAGGGTCGACCCCGGGACTGACCTACGAGCAGTACTTC. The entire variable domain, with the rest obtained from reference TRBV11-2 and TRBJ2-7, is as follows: EAGVAQSPRYKIIEKRQSVAFWCNPISGHATLYWYQQILGQGPKLLIQFQNNGVVDDSQLPKDRFSAERLKGVDSTLKIQPAKLEDSAVYLCASSLGSTPGLTYEQYFGPGTRLTVT.

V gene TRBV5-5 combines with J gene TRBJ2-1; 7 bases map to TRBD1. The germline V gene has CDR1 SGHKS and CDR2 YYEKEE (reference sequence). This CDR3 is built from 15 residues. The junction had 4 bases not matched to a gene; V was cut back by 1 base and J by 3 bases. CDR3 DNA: TGTGCCAGCAGCTTGAACCGGGACAGCTACAATGAGCAGTTCTTC. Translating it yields CASSLNRDSYNEQFF. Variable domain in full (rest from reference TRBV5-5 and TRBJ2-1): DAGVTQSPTHLIKTRGQQVTLRCSPISGHKSVSWYQQVLGQGPQFIFQYYEKEERGRGNFPDRFSARQFPNYSSELNVNALLLGDSALYLCASSLNRDSYNEQFFGPGTRLTVL.

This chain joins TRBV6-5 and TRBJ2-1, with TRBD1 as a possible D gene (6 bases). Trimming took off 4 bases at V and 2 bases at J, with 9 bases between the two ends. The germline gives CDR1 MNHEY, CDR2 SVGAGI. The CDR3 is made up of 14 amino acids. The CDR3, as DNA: TGTGCCAGCAGTTGGCGACAGGCCTACAATGAGCAGTTCTTC. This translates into CASSWRQAYNEQFF.

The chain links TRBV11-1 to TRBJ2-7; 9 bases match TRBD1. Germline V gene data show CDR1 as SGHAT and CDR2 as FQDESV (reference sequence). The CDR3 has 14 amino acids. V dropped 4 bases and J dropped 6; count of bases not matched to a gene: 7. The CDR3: CASSSGQGRLEQYF. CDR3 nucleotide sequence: TGTGCCAGCAGCTCAGGACAGGGGAGACTCGAGCAGTACTTC.

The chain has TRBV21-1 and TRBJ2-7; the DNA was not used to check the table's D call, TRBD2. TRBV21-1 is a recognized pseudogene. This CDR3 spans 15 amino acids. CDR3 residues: CASRFSGRYSYEQYF. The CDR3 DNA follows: TGTGCCAGCCGATTTAGCGGGAGGTACTCCTACGAGCAGTACTTC.

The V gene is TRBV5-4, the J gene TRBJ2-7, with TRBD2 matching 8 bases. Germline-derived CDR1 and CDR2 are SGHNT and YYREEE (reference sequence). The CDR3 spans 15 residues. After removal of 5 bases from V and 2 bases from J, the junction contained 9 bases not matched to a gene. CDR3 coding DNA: TGTGCCAGCAGGCGGGGTGATAGCGGGACCTACGAGCAGTACTTC. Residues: CASRRGDSGTYEQYF.

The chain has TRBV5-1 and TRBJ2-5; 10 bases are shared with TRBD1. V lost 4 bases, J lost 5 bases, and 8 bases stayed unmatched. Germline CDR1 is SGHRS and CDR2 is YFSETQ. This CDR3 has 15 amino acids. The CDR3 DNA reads TGCGCCAGCAGCGCGGGGGACAGGGGTTGGGAGACCCAGTACTTC. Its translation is CASSAGDRGWETQYF.

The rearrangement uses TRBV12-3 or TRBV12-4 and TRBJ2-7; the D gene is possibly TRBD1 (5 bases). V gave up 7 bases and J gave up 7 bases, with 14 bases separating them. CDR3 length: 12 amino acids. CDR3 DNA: TGTGCCAGCAACCGTCAGGGCGGTGAGCAGTACTTC. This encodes CASNRQGGEQYF.

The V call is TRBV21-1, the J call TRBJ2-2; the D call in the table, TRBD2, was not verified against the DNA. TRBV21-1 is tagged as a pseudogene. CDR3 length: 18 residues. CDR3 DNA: TGTGCCAGCAGCAAAGCCGAGAGCGGGAGGGCCTTTGTCGGGGAGCTGTTTTTT. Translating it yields CASSKAESGRAFVGELFF.

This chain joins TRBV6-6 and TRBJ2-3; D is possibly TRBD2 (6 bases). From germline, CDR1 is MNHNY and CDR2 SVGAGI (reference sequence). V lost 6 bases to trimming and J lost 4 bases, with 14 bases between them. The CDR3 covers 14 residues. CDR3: CASRGLPGADTQYF. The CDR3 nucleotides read TGTGCCAGCAGGGGACTCCCGGGGGCAGATACGCAGTATTTT.

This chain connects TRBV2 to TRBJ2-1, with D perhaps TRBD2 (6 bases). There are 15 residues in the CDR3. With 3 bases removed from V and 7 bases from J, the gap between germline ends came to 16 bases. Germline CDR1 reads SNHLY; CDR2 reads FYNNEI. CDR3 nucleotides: TGTGCCAGCAGTGATAGGACTACTTTGAGGAATGAGCAGTTCTTC. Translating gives CASSDRTTLRNEQFF.

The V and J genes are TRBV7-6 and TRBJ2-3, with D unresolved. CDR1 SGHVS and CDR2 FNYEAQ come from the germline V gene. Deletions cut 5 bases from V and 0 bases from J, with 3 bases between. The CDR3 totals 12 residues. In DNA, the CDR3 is TGTGCCAGCAGCACTAGCACAGATACGCAGTATTTT. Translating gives CASSTSTDTQYF.

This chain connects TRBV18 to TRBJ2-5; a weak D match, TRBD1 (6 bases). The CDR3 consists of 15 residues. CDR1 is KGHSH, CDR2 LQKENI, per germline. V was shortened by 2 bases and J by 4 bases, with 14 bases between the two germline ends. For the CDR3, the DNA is TGTGCCAGCTCACCAGGCGCAAAACAGGGAGAGACCCAGTACTTC. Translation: CASSPGAKQGETQYF.

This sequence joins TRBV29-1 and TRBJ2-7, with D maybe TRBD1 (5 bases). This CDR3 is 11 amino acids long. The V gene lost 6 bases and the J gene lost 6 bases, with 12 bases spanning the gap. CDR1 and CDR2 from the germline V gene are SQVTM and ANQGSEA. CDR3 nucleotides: TGCAGCGTCAGCCACAGGCGCGAGCAGTACTTC. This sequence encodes CSVSHRREQYF.

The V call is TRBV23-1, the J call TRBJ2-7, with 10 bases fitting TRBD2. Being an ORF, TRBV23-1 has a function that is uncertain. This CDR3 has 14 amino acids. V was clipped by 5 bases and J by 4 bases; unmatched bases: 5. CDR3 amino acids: CASSSLAGVYEQYF. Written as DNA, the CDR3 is TGCGCCAGCAGTTCTCTAGCGGGAGTGTACGAGCAGTACTTC.

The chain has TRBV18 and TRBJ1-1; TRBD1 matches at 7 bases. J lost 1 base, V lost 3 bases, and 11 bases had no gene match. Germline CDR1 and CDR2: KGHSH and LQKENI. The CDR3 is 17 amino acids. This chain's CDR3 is CASSPRTGASANTEAFF. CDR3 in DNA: TGTGCCAGCTCACCGAGAACAGGGGCTAGTGCGAACACTGAAGCTTTCTTT.

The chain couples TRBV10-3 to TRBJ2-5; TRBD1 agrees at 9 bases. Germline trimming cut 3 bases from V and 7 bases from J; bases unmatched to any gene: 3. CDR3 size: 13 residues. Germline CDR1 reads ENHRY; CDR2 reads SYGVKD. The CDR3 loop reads CAISDSGQGTQYF. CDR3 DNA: TGTGCCATCAGTGACTCGGGACAGGGGACCCAGTACTTC.